The T cell receptor (beta chain) described here comes from a study of early stage breast cancer tumors. The table came from immunoSEQ multiplex PCR; TCRdb's copy has only in-frame clones and leaves some out. The profile shows approximately 10,000 clones, about 73% of them singletons. Each tumor contributed about 17-55 mg of diced tissue. As to this clone: Its cognate antigen is unknown.

General study findings and limits: Tumor and normal breast were distinguished via blood comparison in 14 of 16 patients.

This sequence was found in a person in their forties with breast cancer. Sequencing was performed on breast tumor tissue.

The chain's CDR3 is CASNIGDREQYF. CDR3 sequence (DNA): TGTGCCAGCAACATCGGGGATCGGGAGCAGTACTTC. This chain joins TRBV7-9 and TRBJ2-7, with D possibly TRBD2 on 5 matching bases. There are 12 residues in the CDR3. CDR1 is SEHNR and CDR2 is FQNEAQ in the germline V gene (reference sequence). V shed 7 bases and J shed 7 bases, with 14 bases lying between them.